A selection of T cell receptor beta chains follows, all from one sample in a study of blood T cell repertoires in COVID-19. Sequencing used immunoSEQ multiplex PCR; TCRdb keeps in-frame clones, though not all of them. The sample contains hundreds of thousands of clones, 80% to 90% of which appear only once. Material for sequencing was peripheral blood. Receptors originate from a man in his forties with acute or convalescent COVID-19. The CDR3 runs from the conserved cysteine through the conserved F or W. The order of the fields is V gene, clone size, J gene, D gene, CDR3 DNA, CDR3 protein. A D gene is named only where the DNA matches it firmly. Not all rows give a size; the values are once, few, many and, for expanded clones, a class.

V: TRBV27
size: -
J: TRBJ1-2
D: -
DNA: TGTGCCAGCAGTTTTGCAGGGCTCATCGGCTACACCTTC
CDR3: CASSFAGLIGYTF

V: TRBV9
size: -
J: TRBJ2-2
D: -
DNA: TGTGCCAGCAGCGTAGCAGGGGTTGGGGAGCTGTTTTTT
CDR3: CASSVAGVGELFF

V: TRBV5-1
size: -
J: TRBJ2-7
D: -
DNA: TGCGCCAGCAGCTTGGGACAGGACTCCTACGAGCAGTACTTC
CDR3: CASSLGQDSYEQYF

V: TRBV28
size: -
J: TRBJ1-5
D: -
DNA: TGTGCCAGCAGTCCCCTCTTCGGGGCCCAGCATTTT
CDR3: CASSPLFGAQHF

V: TRBV5-1
size: -
J: TRBJ2-2
D: TRBD1
DNA: TGCGCCAGCAACTCAGGGGGCGCAAACACCGGGGAGCTGTTTTTT
CDR3: CASNSGGANTGELFF

V: TRBV9
size: -
J: TRBJ2-6
D: TRBD1
DNA: TGTGCCAGCAGCGGGAGGGGACAGGGCCACTCTGGGGCCAACGTCCTGACTTTC
CDR3: CASSGRGQGHSGANVLTF

V: TRBV5-1
size: -
J: TRBJ2-7
D: -
DNA: TGCGCCAGCAGCTTGGTCACAGAATCCGAGCAGTACTTC
CDR3: CASSLVTESEQYF

V: TRBV7-9
size: once
J: TRBJ2-7
D: -
DNA: TGTGCCAGCAGCCTAAGACAGTCCTACGAGCAGTACTTC
CDR3: CASSLRQSYEQYF

V: TRBV7-9
size: -
J: TRBJ2-5
D: -
DNA: TGTGCCAGCAGCTCGCACGACAGGACACAAGAGACCCAGTACTTC
CDR3: CASSSHDRTQETQYF

V: TRBV28
size: -
J: TRBJ2-7
D: TRBD2
DNA: TGTGCCAGCATGGGATGGCGTAGCGGGATCATTGTAACCTACGAGCAGTACTTC
CDR3: CASMGWRSGIIVTYEQYF

V: TRBV15
size: -
J: TRBJ1-6
D: -
DNA: TGTGCCACCAGCAGAGGTATACAGGTCTATAATTCACCCCTCCACTTT
CDR3: CATSRGIQVYNSPLHF

V: TRBV18
size: -
J: TRBJ2-5
D: TRBD1
DNA: TGTGCCAGCTCACCACAGGGGGCCGCCTACCAAGAGACCCAGTACTTC
CDR3: CASSPQGAAYQETQYF

V: TRBV18
size: -
J: TRBJ1-2
D: TRBD1
DNA: TGTGCCAGCTCTCCGACAGGGGGCCGGTCAGGCTACACCTTC
CDR3: CASSPTGGRSGYTF

V: TRBV6-1
size: -
J: TRBJ2-3
D: -
DNA: TGTGCCAGCAGTGAAGTGAGGTCCCGGAGCGCCGGAGATACGCAGTATTTT
CDR3: CASSEVRSRSAGDTQYF

V: TRBV5-4
size: -
J: TRBJ2-1
D: -
DNA: TGTGCCAGCAGCCCTAGTTCCCCTCGCTCCTACAATGAGCAGTTCTTC
CDR3: CASSPSSPRSYNEQFF

V: TRBV9
size: -
J: TRBJ2-1
D: -
DNA: TGTGCCAGCAGCGTAGGTAGAGGGCCAGGTGAGCAGTTCTTC
CDR3: CASSVGRGPGEQFF

V: TRBV27
size: -
J: TRBJ1-5
D: -
DNA: TGTGCCAGCAGTCCCCTCTCGGGGGGCGGACAGCCCCAGCATTTT
CDR3: CASSPLSGGGQPQHF

V: TRBV7-2
size: -
J: TRBJ1-1
D: -
DNA: TGTGCCAGCAGCCCAGCGGGGGAGTGGAATGAAGCTTTCTTT
CDR3: CASSPAGEWNEAFF

V: TRBV6-2/TRBV6-3
size: -
J: TRBJ1-1
D: TRBD1
DNA: TGTGCCAGCAGTTACTCCGACAGGGACGCTTTCTTT
CDR3: CASSYSDRDAFF

V: TRBV9
size: -
J: TRBJ1-4
D: -
DNA: TGTGCCAGCAGCGTAGGGGAGGGAGAGGAAAAACTGTTTTTT
CDR3: CASSVGEGEEKLFF

V: TRBV18
size: -
J: TRBJ2-5
D: -
DNA: TGTGCCAGCTTAAGGGGAGAGACCCAGTACTTC
CDR3: CASLRGETQYF

V: TRBV30
size: -
J: TRBJ2-5
D: -
DNA: TGTGCCTGGACAGCTCTTCGGGTAGGGACCCAGTACTTC
CDR3: CAWTALRVGTQYF

V: TRBV19
size: -
J: TRBJ2-7
D: -
DNA: TGTGCCAGTACCATTACCGACGGGGCCTACGAGCAGTACTTC
CDR3: CASTITDGAYEQYF

V: TRBV2
size: -
J: TRBJ1-5
D: TRBD1
DNA: TGTGCCAGCAGGAGGGACAGGGGCGATCAGCCCCAGCATTTT
CDR3: CASRRDRGDQPQHF

V: TRBV28
size: -
J: TRBJ2-1
D: TRBD2
DNA: TGTGCCAGCAGTTTAGGGCGGGGGGGCAATCATGAGCAGTTCTTC
CDR3: CASSLGRGGNHEQFF

V: TRBV20-1
size: -
J: TRBJ1-1
D: TRBD1
DNA: TGCAGTGCTAGTGGGGGACAGGTATTTCCAATGAACACTGAAGCTTTCTTT
CDR3: CSASGGQVFPMNTEAFF

V: TRBV5-1
size: -
J: TRBJ2-5
D: -
DNA: TGCGCCAGCAGCAGGAGGGACCCAGAGACCCAGTACTTC
CDR3: CASSRRDPETQYF

V: TRBV11-1
size: -
J: TRBJ2-2
D: -
DNA: TGTGCCAGCAGCTTATTAGTAGCGGAGGCCACCGGGGAGCTGTTTTTT
CDR3: CASSLLVAEATGELFF

V: TRBV27
size: -
J: TRBJ1-1
D: -
DNA: TGTGCCAGCAGTTTATCGGCGGGAGCGAGTCCCACTGAAGCTTTCTTT
CDR3: CASSLSAGASPTEAFF

V: TRBV4-3
size: once
J: TRBJ1-2
D: -
DNA: TGCGCCAGCAGCCAGGGGGGGGTAGGGGGCTACACCTTC
CDR3: CASSQGGVGGYTF

V: TRBV21-1
size: -
J: TRBJ2-7
D: -
DNA: TGTGCCAGCAGCACAAGAAAACAGGCCTACGAGCAGTACTTC
CDR3: CASSTRKQAYEQYF

V: TRBV5-1
size: -
J: TRBJ1-1
D: TRBD1
DNA: TGCGCCAGCAGCCCATGGCAGGGGGGGAACACTGAAGCTTTCTTT
CDR3: CASSPWQGGNTEAFF

V: TRBV5-6
size: -
J: TRBJ1-2
D: -
DNA: TGTGCCAGCAGCTCCTCTGCGGGGTTCCTCGATGGCTACACCTTC
CDR3: CASSSSAGFLDGYTF

V: TRBV28
size: once
J: TRBJ1-1
D: -
DNA: TGTGCCAGCTCCCGCAGGGGATATGGGAACACTGAAGCTTTCTTT
CDR3: CASSRRGYGNTEAFF

V: TRBV6-5
size: -
J: TRBJ1-1
D: TRBD1
DNA: TGTGCCAGCAGTTACTTTGGGACAGGGTCGACTGAAGCTTTCTTT
CDR3: CASSYFGTGSTEAFF

V: TRBV20-1
size: -
J: TRBJ2-5
D: TRBD2
DNA: TGCAGTGCTAGTGGGGGGGGTGGAGAGACCCAGTACTTC
CDR3: CSASGGGGETQYF

V: TRBV4-1
size: once
J: TRBJ1-4
D: -
DNA: TGCGCCAGCAGCCAAACCCCCCCGCCGCGGAGTAATGAAAAACTGTTTTTT
CDR3: CASSQTPPPRSNEKLFF

V: TRBV5-6
size: -
J: TRBJ1-2
D: TRBD1
DNA: TGTGCCAGCAGCTTCCCCCGACAGGGAGGCTATGGCTACACCTTC
CDR3: CASSFPRQGGYGYTF

V: TRBV5-1
size: -
J: TRBJ2-1
D: TRBD2
DNA: TGCGCCAGCAGCTTCCGTCTAGCGGGAGGGACCAGTGGCAATGAGCAGTTCTTC
CDR3: CASSFRLAGGTSGNEQFF

V: TRBV9
size: -
J: TRBJ2-7
D: TRBD1
DNA: TGTGCCAGCAGCCCCCAGTCCGGGACAGTTTACGAGCAGTACTTC
CDR3: CASSPQSGTVYEQYF

V: TRBV3-1/TRBV3-2
size: -
J: TRBJ1-1
D: TRBD1
DNA: TGTGCCAGCAGCCATCCGGGGACAGGGGCCACTGAAGCTTTCTTT
CDR3: CASSHPGTGATEAFF

V: TRBV13
size: -
J: TRBJ2-5
D: TRBD1
DNA: TGTGCCAGCAGCTGGGGCGACAGGGACCAAGAGACCCAGTACTTC
CDR3: CASSWGDRDQETQYF

V: TRBV2
size: few
J: TRBJ1-5
D: TRBD1
DNA: TGTGCCAGCAGTTATGCCGACAGGGCGTTCGCTGAGCCCCAGCATTTT
CDR3: CASSYADRAFAEPQHF

V: TRBV10-1
size: -
J: TRBJ1-6
D: -
DNA: TGCGCCAGCAGCGCAGCGGTAGATTCACCCCTCCACTTT
CDR3: CASSAAVDSPLHF

V: TRBV5-6
size: -
J: TRBJ1-3
D: -
DNA: TGTGCCAGCAGCCTTTGGGACTTCTCTGGAAACACCATATATTTT
CDR3: CASSLWDFSGNTIYF

V: TRBV5-1
size: once
J: TRBJ2-7
D: -
DNA: TGCGCCAGCAGCCCAGGGCTCCCGCACTCCTACGAGCAGTACTTC
CDR3: CASSPGLPHSYEQYF

V: TRBV7-2
size: -
J: TRBJ1-6
D: -
DNA: TGTGCCAGCAGCCCCTGGACACGGGGGAGGGATTCACCCCTCCACTTT
CDR3: CASSPWTRGRDSPLHF